Following are 18 T cell receptor beta chains from one sample sequenced in a study of blood T cell repertoires in COVID-19. The method was immunoSEQ multiplex PCR; TCRdb's version includes in-frame clones alone and lacks a portion of them. The sample lists under 300,000 clones, 70% to 90% occurring once. The sequenced material came from peripheral blood. The receptor set was obtained from a middle-aged woman with acute or convalescent COVID-19.

This clone appeared once. The chain uses TRBV28 and TRBJ2-6, with unresolved D. There are 18 residues in the CDR3. The V end lost 3 bases, the J end lost 0 bases, and 15 bases lay between the germline ends. From germline, CDR1 is MDHEN and CDR2 SYDVKM. The CDR3 loop reads CASSLRTDPASGANVLTF. The CDR3 nucleotides read TGTGCCAGCAGTTTGCGTACAGATCCGGCCTCTGGGGCCAACGTCCTGACTTTC.

The chain links TRBV5-6 to TRBJ1-3; D is undetermined. Trimming took off 4 bases at V and 4 bases at J, with 15 bases between the two ends. The CDR3 length is 15 residues. Germline V gene lookup returns CDR1 SGHDT and CDR2 YYEEEE. The CDR3 nucleotides are TGTGCCAGCAGCCTTACTAAGGTCGGGGGAAACACCATATATTTT. Protein product: CASSLTKVGGNTIYF. Full variable domain (outside the CDR3, taken from reference TRBV5-6 and TRBJ1-3): DAGVTQSPTHLIKTRGQQVTLRCSPKSGHDTVSWYQQALGQGPQFIFQYYEEEERQRGNFPDRFSGHQFPNYSSELNVNALLLGDSALYLCASSLTKVGGNTIYFGEGSWLTVV.

This clone was observed a single time. The J gene is TRBJ1-2, the V gene TRBV20-1; D is ambiguous. CDR3 length: 11 residues. V was clipped by 6 bases and J by 1 base, with 6 bases between them. Germline V lookup: CDR1 DFQATT, CDR2 SNEGSKA (reference sequence). The CDR3: CSARHNYGYTF. CDR3 DNA: TGCAGTGCACGACATAACTATGGCTACACCTTC.

The V call is TRBV11-2, the J call TRBJ1-1; 7 positions match TRBD1. The CDR3 has 12 amino acids. CDR1 and CDR2 from the germline V gene are SGHAT and FQNNGV. The junction had 4 bases not matched to a gene; V was cut back by 7 bases and J by 5 bases. CDR3 region: CASTTQGTEAFF. CDR3 DNA: TGTGCCAGCACCACACAGGGGACTGAAGCTTTCTTT.

CDR3 bases: TGTGCCAGCAGCCAGAGGGCAGGGGTGTGGTATGGCTACACCTTC. The encoded protein is CASSQRAGVWYGYTF. The gene calls are TRBV7-2 and TRBJ1-2; D possibly corresponds to TRBD1 (6 bases). This CDR3 region has 15 residues. From germline, CDR1 is SGHTA and CDR2 FQGNSA. Trimming cost V 5 bases and J 5 bases, with 18 bases left between them.

The chain is built from TRBV10-2 and TRBJ2-6; TRBD2 is a possible D gene (6 bases). This CDR3 comprises 18 residues. The germline V and J ends were trimmed by 2 bases and 0 bases, with 14 bases remaining between them. Looked up from germline, CDR1 is WSHSY and CDR2 is SAAADI. This CDR3 reads CASSEQGLTFSGANVLTF. The DNA for the CDR3 is TGCGCCAGCAGTGAGCAGGGACTGACCTTCTCTGGGGCCAACGTCCTGACTTTC.

This clone was detected once. The V and J genes are TRBV3-1 (or the pseudogene TRBV3-2) and TRBJ1-2; D perhaps matches TRBD1 (6 bases). The CDR3 has 13 residues. V was trimmed by 4 bases and J by 6 bases, leaving 12 bases between them. Germline V gene lookup returns CDR1 LGHDT and CDR2 YNNKEL (reference sequence). The CDR3, as DNA: TGTGCCAGCAGCCCGTCTACAGGGAATGGCTACACCTTC. Protein product: CASSPSTGNGYTF.

V gene TRBV4-2 combines with J gene TRBJ1-5; 7 bases agree with TRBD1. Unmatched junction bases numbered 4, after V lost 3 bases and J lost 2 bases. The CDR3 spans 15 residues. Germline loops: CDR1 LGHNA, CDR2 YNFKEQ. The CDR3 DNA follows: TGTGCCAGCAGCCAGGGAGGACAGGGCAATCAGCCCCAGCATTTT. Its translation is CASSQGGQGNQPQHF.

For this clone: Other DNA sequences within the sample encode an identical CDR3. This chain uses TRBV19 with TRBJ2-1; 7 bases fit TRBD2. This CDR3 comprises 15 residues. Trimming took 3 bases from V and 4 from J; bases not matched to a gene: 6. The germline CDR1 and CDR2 sequences are LNHDA and SQIVND (reference sequence). CDR3 sequence reads: CASSIGLAAYNEQFF. Here the CDR3 DNA reads TGTGCCAGTAGTATTGGTCTAGCGGCTTACAATGAGCAGTTCTTC.

This clone was observed a handful of times. The rearrangement links TRBV29-1 to TRBJ1-3, with 7 bases matching TRBD1. The CDR3 contains 13 residues. The germline CDR1 and CDR2 sequences are SQVTM and ANQGSEA. V lost 7 bases to trimming and J lost 3 bases; unmatched junction nucleotides: 6. The CDR3 here is CSALTGDGNTIYF. DNA of the CDR3: TGCAGCGCCCTCACAGGGGATGGAAACACCATATATTTT.

The chain couples TRBV9 to TRBJ1-1, with D maybe TRBD1 (6 bases). From germline, CDR1 is SGDLS and CDR2 YYNGEE. The CDR3 is 14 residues long. Trimming shortened V by 3 bases and J by 4 bases, and 13 bases separated the two germline ends. The CDR3: CASSATGTGTEAFF. CDR3 DNA: TGTGCCAGCAGCGCTACAGGGACGGGCACTGAAGCTTTCTTT.

The gene calls are TRBV6-1 and TRBJ2-7; 10 bases are a match to TRBD2. Germline V gives CDR1 MNHNS, CDR2 SASEGT. V gave up 0 bases and J gave up 7 bases; unmatched junction bases: 15. The CDR3 contains 18 residues. CDR3: CASSEALRRLAGVGEQYV. The CDR3 DNA sequence: TGTGCCAGCAGTGAAGCGCTAAGGAGGCTAGCGGGGGTGGGGGAGCAGTACGTC.

The chain employs TRBV9 and TRBJ2-2; possible D gene TRBD2, 5 bases. V was pared by 2 bases and J by 0 bases, with 8 bases between. This CDR3 comprises 15 residues. CDR1 is SGDLS, CDR2 YYNGEE, per germline. The CDR3 nucleotides are TGTGCCAGCAGCGTCCTAGCAGCGAACACCGGGGAGCTGTTTTTT. Protein product: CASSVLAANTGELFF.

The V call is TRBV6-1, the J call TRBJ2-5, with TRBD2 matching 11 bases. J lost 4 bases, V lost 2 bases, and 12 bases had no gene match. CDR1 and CDR2 (germline): MNHNS, SASEGT. The CDR3 extends over 18 amino acids. CDR3 in amino acids: CASSEWRLAGGPGETQYF. The CDR3 DNA reads TGTGCCAGCAGTGAATGGAGGTTAGCGGGGGGGCCCGGAGAGACCCAGTACTTC.

The genes are TRBV19 and TRBJ1-5, with 9 positions matching TRBD1. J was trimmed by 1 base and V by 4 bases; bases with no gene match: 2. The germline V gene encodes CDR1 LNHDA and CDR2 SQIVND (reference sequence). CDR3 size: 15 residues. CDR3 in amino acids: CASSRQGESNQPQHF. CDR3 coding DNA: TGTGCCAGTAGTAGACAGGGGGAGAGCAATCAGCCCCAGCATTTT.

The V gene is TRBV4-2, the J gene TRBJ1-2, with D uncertain. Between the trimmed V and J ends, which lost 0 bases and 4 bases, there was a span of 12 bases. CDR1 and CDR2 (germline): LGHNA, YNFKEQ. There are 15 residues in the CDR3. The CDR3 nucleotides read TGTGCCAGCAGCCAAGATGCAACGGCGGGCTATGGCTACACCTTC. It is translated as CASSQDATAGYGYTF.

For this clone: This likely comes from a read error, as the CDR3 has no conserved phenylalanine or tryptophan at its end. The DNA is omitted, as the CDR3 cannot be located on it reliably, and the CDR3 follows TCRdb's listing. V gene TRBV6-9 combines with J gene TRBJ2-7; the listed D gene, TRBD1, was not tested against the DNA. The CDR3 has 11 amino acids, counting both end residues. Germline loops: CDR1 MNHGY, CDR2 SVAAGI. CDR3 residues: CASSYRRGRRS.

The J gene is TRBJ2-5, the V gene TRBV6-1; weak D call: TRBD2 (5 bases). CDR1 MNHNS and CDR2 SASEGT come from the germline V gene. V lost 1 base and J 2 bases, leaving 17 bases between the germline ends. The CDR3 loop spans 17 amino acids. The CDR3: CASSEEIFRRTQETQYF. The CDR3 coding sequence is TGTGCCAGCAGTGAAGAGATTTTTCGGCGGACTCAAGAGACCCAGTACTTC.